Each of the 5 T cell receptor beta chains below was sequenced from the same sample in a study of cytomegalovirus exposure and HLA in healthy donors. This PCR relied on a set of 60 Vbeta primers and 13 Jbeta primers. Sequencing used immunoSEQ multiplex PCR; TCRdb keeps in-frame clones, though not all of them. The table lists over 100,000 clones, more than 75% of them singletons. Sequencing was performed on PBMCs. The receptors come from a woman aged 18 to 35 in good health and CMV-seropositive.

The rearrangement links TRBV10-3 to TRBJ1-1; possibly TRBD1 for D (5 bases). Germline CDR1 and CDR2: ENHRY and SYGVKD. This CDR3 is 11 amino acids long. Trimming shortened V by 11 bases and J by 8 bases, and 15 bases separated the two germline ends. CDR3 sequence reads: CASGAGQEAFF. The CDR3 DNA sequence: TGTGCCTCTGGGGCCGGGCAGGAAGCTTTCTTT.

The table lists this clone with a few counts. V usage is TRBV30 and J usage is TRBJ2-1, with 8 bases aligning to TRBD2. The J segment lost 7 bases and the V segment lost 0 bases, leaving 8 bases of the junction unmatched. The CDR3 covers 15 residues. Per the germline V gene, CDR1 is GTSNPN and CDR2 is SVGIG (reference sequence). The CDR3 DNA follows: TGTGCCTGGAGTGTACGAATAGCGGGATTAAATGAGCAGTTCTTC. Translated, it gives CAWSVRIAGLNEQFF.

The J gene is TRBJ2-1, the V gene TRBV7-2; TRBD2 matches at 9 bases. V shed 7 bases and J 8 bases; nucleotides not matched to a gene: 9. The CDR3 runs 14 residues. From germline, CDR1 is SGHTA and CDR2 FQGNSA. CDR3 DNA: TGTGCCAGCAACGTGGGCGGGAGGGGGCATGAGCAGTTCTTC. Its translation: CASNVGGRGHEQFF.

V is TRBV5-1 and J is TRBJ1-2; no definite D call. The CDR3 is 13 residues long. From germline, CDR1 is SGHRS and CDR2 YFSETQ. Trimming shortened V by 5 bases and J by 8 bases, and 16 bases separated the two germline ends. The CDR3 here is CASRELGGEGYTF. CDR3 nucleotides: TGCGCCAGCAGAGAATTAGGAGGTGAGGGCTACACCTTC.

The rearrangement uses TRBV18 and TRBJ2-1; 9 nucleotides line up with TRBD2. The CDR3 runs to 17 residues. Per the germline V gene, CDR1 is KGHSH and CDR2 is LQKENI. With V trimmed by 0 bases and J by 6 bases, 9 bases remained unmatched. The CDR3, as DNA: TGTGCCAGCTCACCACCGGGGACAGCGGGAGGCCTCAATGAGCAGTTCTTC. It specifies CASSPPGTAGGLNEQFF.